Reported below is one TCR beta chain. Its cognate antigen is unknown. Germline V gene lookup returns CDR1 SGHRS and CDR2 YFSETQ. The CDR3 is 13 amino acids. V was clipped by 3 bases and J by 3 bases, with 7 bases between them. The sample comes from a study of CD8+ T cells in alopecia areata. General study points: Patients shared TCRs less clearly than mice did, possibly owing to HLA.

Extracted RNA was reverse transcribed into cDNA, the sequencing template. Here immunoSEQ multiplex PCR was the method, and the copy in TCRdb shows in-frame clones only, minus some. The table shows some 100,000 clones, with roughly two thirds occurring only once. Specimen: CD4+ T cells sorted from blood. The source of this sequence is a human donor in good health. This rearrangement joins TRBV5-1 to TRBJ1-5; D call uncertain. The CDR3 nucleotides read TGCGCCAGCAGCTCTGAGATCAATCAGCCCCAGCATTTT. Translating gives CASSSEINQPQHF.